These 10 T cell receptor beta chains were sequenced from one sample in a study of blood T cell repertoires in COVID-19. The protocol was immunoSEQ multiplex PCR, while the TCRdb copy is restricted to in-frame clones and leaves out a portion. Of 140,000 to 150,000 clones listed, 70% to 90% were seen once; the top ten hold 3%. The sample taken for sequencing was peripheral blood. These receptors all come from a woman in her thirties or forties with active or convalescent COVID-19.

On this clone itself: The sample contains more than one DNA sequence encoding this CDR3. The chain has TRBV7-2 and TRBJ1-4; a possible D gene is TRBD1 (5 bases). Trimming took off 1 base at V and 8 bases at J, with 8 bases between the two ends. CDR3 size: 13 residues. CDR1 is SGHTA, CDR2 FQGNSA, per germline. CDR3 sequence reads: CASSLERGEKLFF. The CDR3 DNA reads TGTGCCAGCAGCTTAGAACGGGGGGAAAAACTGTTTTTT.

V usage is TRBV28 and J usage is TRBJ2-7, with 8 bases aligning to TRBD1. Looked up from germline, CDR1 is MDHEN and CDR2 is SYDVKM. The CDR3 extends over 15 amino acids. V trimming: 7 bases; J trimming: 6 bases; junction bases outside the gene matches: 14. CDR3 protein: CASNRPPGTGSEQYF. CDR3 in DNA: TGTGCCAGCAATCGACCCCCCGGGACAGGATCCGAGCAGTACTTC.

This clone was detected only once. This chain connects TRBV19 to TRBJ2-2; D possibly corresponds to TRBD2 (6 bases). The CDR3 is 18 residues long. Germline V CDR1 and CDR2: LNHDA, SQIVND (reference sequence). V was clipped by 7 bases and J by 1 base, with 22 bases between them. The CDR3 coding sequence is TGTGCCAGTAATAGGCCTAGCGCCGATCACAGGAACACCGGGGAGCTGTTTTTT. This translates into CASNRPSADHRNTGELFF.

This clone was counted once. The chain combines TRBV7-9 with TRBJ2-1; TRBD1 aligns across 8 bases. Germline values: CDR1 SEHNR, CDR2 FQNEAQ (reference sequence). The CDR3 extends over 16 amino acids. V gave up 4 bases and J gave up 2 bases; unmatched junction bases: 7. CDR3 DNA sequence: TGTGCCAGCAGCTCCAGGACAGGGAAGGCCTACAATGAGCAGTTCTTC. As protein: CASSSRTGKAYNEQFF.

The genes are TRBV7-2 and TRBJ2-2; TRBD1 aligns across 7 bases. Germline values: CDR1 SGHTA, CDR2 FQGNSA. The V and J ends lost 1 base and 6 bases, in that order; junction bases with no gene match: 5. The CDR3 covers 15 residues. CDR3 loop: CASSLGVTGAGELFF. CDR3 in DNA: TGTGCCAGCAGCTTAGGAGTAACAGGGGCCGGGGAGCTGTTTTTT.

The chain couples TRBV2 to TRBJ1-1, with TRBD1 matching over 7 bases. The CDR3 spans 11 residues. Looked up from germline, CDR1 is SNHLY and CDR2 is FYNNEI. The J segment lost 10 bases and the V segment lost 4 bases, leaving 3 bases of the junction unmatched. The CDR3 bases are TGTGCCAGCAGTGGACAGGGTGCAGCTTTCTTT. Translation: CASSGQGAAFF. Supplemented by reference TRBV2 and TRBJ1-1, the full variable domain reads EPEVTQTPSHQVTQMGQEVILRCVPISNHLYFYWYRQILGQKVEFLVSFYNNEISEKSEIFDDQFSVERPDGSNFTLKIRSTKLEDSAMYFCASSGQGAAFFGQGTRLTVV.

The chain employs TRBV14 and TRBJ2-5; possibly TRBD1 for D (5 bases). V lost 4 bases, J lost 5 bases, and 11 bases lay in between. The germline gives CDR1 SGHDN, CDR2 FVKESK. The CDR3 loop spans 13 amino acids. In DNA, the CDR3 is TGTGCCAGCAGCCGTGCAGGGCGGGAGACCCAGTACTTC. This translates into CASSRAGRETQYF.

This clone was seen only once. One junction end does not reproduce the germline sequence, and a read error may be involved. The V call is TRBV2, the J call TRBJ1-2; 7 bases are shared with TRBD1. The CDR3 is 13 residues long. Germline V lookup: CDR1 SNHLY, CDR2 FYNNEI. The CDR3 protein is CASSESLAGGIAF. The CDR3 DNA reads TGTGCCAGCAGTGAAAGTTTAGCAGGGGGTATTGCCTTC.

The chain employs TRBV15 and TRBJ1-1; 10 bases fit TRBD1. Germline CDR1 LNHNV, CDR2 YYDKDF (reference sequence). The CDR3 extends over 15 amino acids. V lost 3 bases, J lost 7 bases, and 8 bases stayed unmatched. The CDR3 protein is CATSSPGTGAIEAFF. CDR3 DNA sequence: TGTGCCACCAGCAGCCCTGGGACAGGGGCAATTGAAGCTTTCTTT.

This clone was recorded only once. The V gene is TRBV11-3, the J gene TRBJ2-2, with D possibly being TRBD2 (5 bases). CDR1 and CDR2 (germline): SGHNT, YENEEA. CDR3 length: 12 amino acids. Trimming stripped 3 bases from V and 7 bases from J, with 6 bases between. Written as DNA, the CDR3 is TGTGCCAGCAGCTTCCGGGACGGGGAGCTGTTTTTT. Translating it yields CASSFRDGELFF. Filled out from reference TRBV11-3 and TRBJ2-2, the complete variable domain reads EAGVVQSPRYKIIEKKQPVAFWCNPISGHNTLYWYLQNLGQGPELLIRYENEEAVDDSQLPKDRFSAERLKGVDSTLKIQPAELGDSAVYLCASSFRDGELFFGEGSRLTVL.